This T cell receptor beta chain was profiled in a study of blood T cells in healthy people across ages. Study-level findings and limits: Long-lived and aged donors differed, with more naive CD4+ cells and higher diversity in the long-lived. Estimates of diversity drawn from one million T cells were considered underestimates. Roughly linear declines in TCR beta diversity per million T cells occurred with age.

The CDR3 totals 13 residues. In germline, CDR1 is DFQATT, CDR2 SNEGSKA (reference sequence). Trimming pared 1 base from V and 12 bases from J, leaving 16 bases between. Primed by a sample-barcoded 5' primer and a J-beta primer mix, a second PCR proceeded for about 7 to 11 cycles. TCRdb re-analysed the 5' RACE reads in MiXCR, keeping a single row per CDR3 protein. The sample lists 800,000 or so distinct CDR3 sequences; around 45% were seen once. This clonotype was recorded a few times. The antigen remains unidentified. Sample: blood. The chain recombines TRBV20-1 with TRBJ2-1; the D gene is possibly TRBD2 (6 bases). This TCR was sampled from a man older than 75 in good health. The CDR3 DNA follows: TGCAGTGCTAGAGGGACTACCCTTAGGGTGCAGTTCTTC. This gives the protein CSARGTTLRVQFF.